This T cell receptor (beta chain) is drawn from a study of T cells of healthy individuals. Trimming left V 3 bases short and J 4 bases short, with 13 bases between. The CDR3 extends over 15 amino acids. The V gene's germline CDR1 is MNHNS and CDR2 SASEGT. This clonotype showed up just a few times. TCRdb re-analysed the 5' RACE reads in MiXCR, keeping a single row per CDR3 protein. The table lists just over 40,000 distinct CDR3 sequences, approximately 4.5% of them singletons. The V and J genes are TRBV6-1 and TRBJ1-3, with a possible D match to TRBD1 (5 bases). The TCR originated in a human donor in good health. The CDR3 region has the DNA TGTGCCAGCAGTGAGTCGCCAGGGAGGGGAAACACCATATATTTT. Translation: CASSESPGRGNTIYF.